A single sample gave rise to the 12 T cell receptor beta chains below, sequenced in a study of Graves' ophthalmopathy and Graves' hyperthyroidism. Amplification from RNA transcripts yielded the TCR beta CDR3 regions. An opening RT-PCR round employed HTBI primers and preceded a second-round multiplex PCR. MiXCR, applied by TCRdb to the multiplex PCR reads, yields one record per CDR3 protein. The sample comprises hundreds of thousands of distinct CDR3 sequences, around 21% of which are singletons, and around 3.1% rests with the top ten. The material sequenced was peripheral blood. These receptors came from a woman aged 18-29 years with stable Graves' hyperthyroidism.

This clonotype was seen many times. The rearrangement uses TRBV29-1 and TRBJ1-2; D might be TRBD1 (6 bases). The CDR3 is made up of 12 amino acids. Germline CDR1 SQVTM, CDR2 ANQGSEA. The V and J ends lost 5 bases and 6 bases respectively, with 13 bases between them. The CDR3 DNA reads as TGCAGCGTTCCTGAGGGGGGCAATGGCTACACCTTC. The encoded protein is CSVPEGGNGYTF.

The chain has TRBV6-2 or TRBV6-3 and TRBJ2-7; 8 positions agree with TRBD2. V trimming: 3 bases; J trimming: 6 bases; junction bases outside the gene matches: 10. The CDR3 runs to 15 residues. Germline V gene data show CDR1 as MNHEY and CDR2 as SVGEGT. CDR3 amino acids: CASSYPGLVGLEQYF. The CDR3 region has the DNA TGTGCCAGCAGTTATCCGGGACTAGTCGGCCTCGAGCAGTACTTC.

V and J are TRBV6-1 and TRBJ1-1, with D hard to call. The V and J ends lost 2 bases and 3 bases respectively, with 13 bases between them. Germline CDR1 is MNHNS and CDR2 is SASEGT. This CDR3 comprises 15 residues. The CDR3 bases are TGTGCCAGCAGTGAAATTGTCCCCAGCTACACTGAAGCTTTCTTT. This encodes CASSEIVPSYTEAFF.

The genes are TRBV6-5 and TRBJ2-7, with D unresolved. From germline, CDR1 is MNHEY and CDR2 SVGAGI. Trimming took 2 bases from V and 2 from J, leaving 7 bases between them. There are 13 residues in the CDR3. As DNA, the CDR3 is TGTGCCAGCAGTTACCTGGCAGCCTACGAGCAGTACTTC. It specifies CASSYLAAYEQYF.

The rearrangement links TRBV20-1 to TRBJ1-5; D not certain. Deletions cut 0 bases from V and 3 bases from J, with 9 bases between. This CDR3 region has 14 residues. Germline CDR1 reads DFQATT; CDR2 reads SNEGSKA (reference sequence). Here the CDR3 DNA reads TGCAGTGCTAGAGACTGGGCCTCCAATCAGCCCCAGCATTTT. It translates to CSARDWASNQPQHF.

This clonotype was detected only once. The CDR3 end shows no conserved phenylalanine or tryptophan, and so a read error is likely. This chain links TRBV5-1 with TRBJ1-1; no clear D gene. The CDR3 covers 15 residues. Germline V CDR1 and CDR2: SGHRS, YFSETQ. Trimming left V 0 bases short and J 4 bases short, with 13 bases between. CDR3 in DNA: TGCGCCAGCAGCTTGGGTCGCGGCGGTAGCACTGAAGCTTTCTAT. Translated, it gives CASSLGRGGSTEAFY.

The chain carries TRBV6-1 and TRBJ1-1, with 7 bases fitting TRBD1. Germline V gives CDR1 MNHNS, CDR2 SASEGT. The CDR3 runs to 15 residues. Losses at the gene ends were 2 bases for V and 5 bases for J; bases not matched to a gene: 8. CDR3 sequence: CASSEPRGGDTEAFF. The CDR3 nucleotides read TGTGCCAGCAGTGAACCCAGGGGGGGAGATACTGAAGCTTTCTTT.

The chain is built from TRBV28 and TRBJ1-6; D is perhaps TRBD1 (5 bases). CDR1 and CDR2 from the germline V gene are MDHEN and SYDVKM. This CDR3 spans 15 amino acids. V dropped 3 bases and J dropped 7 bases, with 13 bases sitting between them. Here the CDR3 reads CASSFRGRGNSPLHF. The CDR3 DNA follows: TGTGCCAGCAGTTTTCGGGGGAGGGGAAATTCACCCCTCCACTTT.

This clonotype was detected a few times. This rearrangement joins TRBV5-1 to TRBJ2-7, with TRBD2 as a possible D gene (5 bases). With 0 bases removed from V and 5 bases from J, the gap between germline ends came to 9 bases. The germline gives CDR1 SGHRS, CDR2 YFSETQ. The CDR3 totals 13 residues. The CDR3 spells CASSLGEGDEQYF. CDR3 nucleotide sequence: TGCGCCAGCAGCTTGGGTGAGGGCGACGAGCAGTACTTC.

As regards this clonotype: In this CDR3 the conserved last residue, phenylalanine or tryptophan, is missing, so a read error is likely. The V gene is TRBV6-2 or TRBV6-3, the J gene TRBJ1-1; 7 nucleotides line up with TRBD1. CDR1 and CDR2 (germline): MNHEY, SVGEGT. V lost 5 bases to trimming and J lost 4 bases; unmatched junction nucleotides: 7. The CDR3 consists of 14 residues. The CDR3 reads CASSNPTGTTEAFY. CDR3 coding DNA: TGTGCCAGCAGTAATCCGACAGGGACCACTGAAGCTTTCTAT.

A note on this clonotype: This may be a read error: a much more frequent sequence differs by one nucleotide. V usage is TRBV7-8 and J usage is TRBJ2-3; 8 bases align to TRBD2. The V segment lost 5 bases and the J segment 5 bases; nucleotides outside the gene matches: 12. Per the germline V gene, CDR1 is SGHVS and CDR2 is FQNEAQ. CDR3 size: 16 residues. CDR3 protein: CASSPREGGVVDTQYF. Written as DNA, the CDR3 is TGTGCCAGCAGCCCCCGGGAGGGGGGAGTAGTAGATACGCAGTATTTT.

This clonotype was seen at least ten times. V gene TRBV28 combines with J gene TRBJ2-7; D may be TRBD2 (6 bases). The CDR3 sequence is 15 residues long. V was shortened by 2 bases and J by 2 bases, with 13 bases between the two germline ends. Germline V gene lookup returns CDR1 MDHEN and CDR2 SYDVKM. CDR3: CASSLRVSGAYEQYF. The CDR3 DNA reads TGTGCCAGCAGTTTACGGGTTAGCGGAGCCTACGAGCAGTACTTC.